One and the same sample provided the 32 T cell receptor beta chains below, sequenced in a study of blood T cell repertoires in COVID-19. Data came from immunoSEQ multiplex PCR; TCRdb stores just in-frame clones and leaves some out. The sample shows roughly 90,000 clones, about 88% of them seen only once. The sequencing sample was made of peripheral blood. The receptors stem from a man in his forties with acute or convalescent COVID-19.

J is TRBJ1-4 and V is TRBV27; 11 bases fit TRBD1. The CDR3 has 14 residues. Germline V lookup: CDR1 MNHEY, CDR2 SMNVEV (reference sequence). With V trimmed by 5 bases and J by 6 bases, 2 bases remained unmatched. Here the CDR3 DNA reads TGTGCCAGCAGTCGGACAGGGGGCTATGAAAAACTGTTTTTT. Amino acid sequence: CASSRTGGYEKLFF.

V usage is TRBV9 and J usage is TRBJ1-2, with 12 bases identical to TRBD1. The germline gives CDR1 SGDLS, CDR2 YYNGEE. Losses at the gene ends were 4 bases for V and 6 bases for J; bases not matched to a gene: 16. The CDR3 loop spans 18 amino acids. The CDR3 is CASSLRPGTGGGGDGYTF. Written as DNA, the CDR3 is TGTGCCAGCAGCTTAAGACCCGGGACAGGGGGCGGTGGTGATGGCTACACCTTC.

V and J are TRBV19 and TRBJ1-3; D gene ambiguous. Germline V gives CDR1 LNHDA, CDR2 SQIVND (reference sequence). V lost 5 bases, J lost 0 bases, and 8 bases lay in between. The CDR3 is made up of 14 amino acids. This CDR3 is CASSALISGNTIYF. CDR3 nucleotides: TGTGCCAGTAGTGCGTTAATCTCTGGAAACACCATATATTTT.

The chain has TRBV4-3 and TRBJ1-2; D not resolved. Germline lookup yields CDR1 LGHNA and CDR2 YSLEER. V gave up 3 bases and J gave up 0 bases, with 14 bases separating them. CDR3 length equals 16 residues. The CDR3 protein is CASSHSAAATNYGYTF. In DNA, the CDR3 is TGCGCCAGCAGCCATTCGGCGGCAGCCACTAACTATGGCTACACCTTC.

The DNA of the CDR3 is TGTGCCAGCAGCACCTCCGGGACAGGCTATGGCTACACCTTC. Its translation: CASSTSGTGYGYTF. V gene TRBV14 combines with J gene TRBJ1-2; TRBD1 agrees at 8 bases. Looked up from germline, CDR1 is SGHDN and CDR2 is FVKESK. The CDR3 has 14 amino acids. V shed 5 bases, J shed 4 bases, and the junction held 6 bases outside the gene matches.

The J gene is TRBJ1-3, the V gene TRBV30, with TRBD1 as a possible D gene (6 bases). The germline gives CDR1 GTSNPN, CDR2 SVGIG (reference sequence). The CDR3 consists of 14 residues. V shed 5 bases and J shed 1 base, with 12 bases lying between them. In DNA form, the CDR3 reads TGTGCCTGGCGGCAGGGGTATTCTGGAAACACCATATATTTT. Its protein is CAWRQGYSGNTIYF. The entire variable domain, with the rest obtained from reference TRBV30 and TRBJ1-3, is as follows: SQTIHQWPATLVQPVGSPLSLECTVEGTSNPNLYWYRQAAGRGLQLLFYSVGIGQISSEVPQNLSASRPQDRQFILSSKKLLLSDSGFYLCAWRQGYSGNTIYFGEGSWLTVV.

This chain uses TRBV9 with TRBJ2-2, with 10 bases that match TRBD2. V gave up 2 bases and J gave up 4 bases; unmatched junction bases: 8. The CDR3 loop spans 17 amino acids. Germline values: CDR1 SGDLS, CDR2 YYNGEE. CDR3 sequence reads: CASSVLSGRDPTGELFF. CDR3 bases: TGTGCCAGCAGCGTCCTAAGCGGGAGGGACCCCACCGGGGAGCTGTTTTTT.

The chain is built from TRBV30 and TRBJ1-1; D is perhaps TRBD1 (6 bases). This CDR3 has 14 amino acids. CDR1 is GTSNPN, CDR2 SVGIG, per germline (reference sequence). V lost 0 bases and J lost 1, with 9 bases in between. This chain's CDR3 is CAWSVGTTNTEAFF. The DNA of the CDR3 is TGTGCCTGGAGTGTCGGGACAACGAACACTGAAGCTTTCTTT.

CDR3 protein: CASSLRPGGRPISYNEQFF. Here the CDR3 DNA reads TGCGCCAGCAGCTTGAGGCCGGGAGGACGACCTATATCCTACAATGAGCAGTTCTTC. The chain links TRBV5-1 to TRBJ2-1; TRBD2 aligns across 7 bases. CDR1 SGHRS and CDR2 YFSETQ come from the germline V gene. J gave up 1 base and V 1 base, and 14 bases lay outside the gene matches. This CDR3 region has 19 residues.

CDR3 DNA sequence: TGTGCCAGTAGTATAAGGGGGCAGGCAGATACGCAGTATTTT. Amino acids: CASSIRGQADTQYF. The V gene is TRBV19, the J gene TRBJ2-3, with TRBD1 matching 7 bases. Trimming took 2 bases from V and 4 from J; bases not matched to a gene: 3. Germline V CDR1 and CDR2: LNHDA, SQIVND (reference sequence). This CDR3 has 14 residues. The full variable domain, rest sourced from reference TRBV19 and TRBJ2-3, is DGGITQSPKYLFRKEGQNVTLSCEQNLNHDAMYWYRQDPGQGLRLIYYSQIVNDFQKGDIAEGYSVSREKKESFPLTVTSAQKNPTAFYLCASSIRGQADTQYFGPGTRLTVL.

J is TRBJ1-4 and V is TRBV21-1. TRBV21-1 is a pseudogene. The CDR3 has 15 residues. Here the CDR3 reads CASSKAGGFNEKLFF. CDR3 nucleotides: TGTGCCAGCAGCAAAGCTGGCGGGTTTAATGAAAAACTGTTTTTT.

This clone appeared a few times. The V and J genes are TRBV11-2 and TRBJ1-3; the D gene is possibly TRBD1 (6 bases). The germline V and J ends were trimmed by 5 bases and 2 bases, with 16 bases remaining between them. Germline V lookup: CDR1 SGHAT, CDR2 FQNNGV. This CDR3 comprises 16 residues. CDR3 nucleotides: TGTGCCAGCAGCGGCCGGGACACCGAAACTGGAAACACCATATATTTT. Translation: CASSGRDTETGNTIYF. Using reference TRBV11-2 and TRBJ1-3 for the parts outside the CDR3, the full variable domain is EAGVAQSPRYKIIEKRQSVAFWCNPISGHATLYWYQQILGQGPKLLIQFQNNGVVDDSQLPKDRFSAERLKGVDSTLKIQPAKLEDSAVYLCASSGRDTETGNTIYFGEGSWLTVV.

This chain connects TRBV7-9 to TRBJ2-3; 7 bases align to TRBD1. Germline CDR1 is SEHNR and CDR2 is FQNEAQ (reference sequence). The V segment lost 5 bases and the J segment 5 bases; nucleotides outside the gene matches: 7. CDR3 length: 14 residues. In DNA form, the CDR3 reads TGTGCCAGCAGCCCCGGGACAGCTAAAGATACGCAGTATTTT. Its translation: CASSPGTAKDTQYF.

The genes are TRBV30 and TRBJ1-6, with 9 bases identical to TRBD1. Unmatched junction bases numbered 8, after V lost 4 bases and J lost 7 bases. The germline CDR1 and CDR2 sequences are GTSNPN and SVGIG (reference sequence). The CDR3 totals 15 residues. CDR3 nucleotides: TGTGCCTGGACCGGACAGGGGTTAAGGAATTCACCCCTCCACTTT. Its protein product is CAWTGQGLRNSPLHF.

This chain links TRBV30 with TRBJ1-1, with TRBD1 identical over 8 bases. Germline trimming cut 1 base from V and 4 bases from J; bases unmatched to any gene: 5. Looked up from germline, CDR1 is GTSNPN and CDR2 is SVGIG (reference sequence). The CDR3 consists of 14 residues. This CDR3 reads CAWSALDRGTEAFF. The CDR3 nucleotides read TGTGCCTGGAGTGCCCTCGACAGGGGCACTGAAGCTTTCTTT.

The chain links TRBV12-5 to TRBJ1-1; D is undetermined. Trimming removed 8 bases from V and 4 bases from J, with 14 bases in between. The CDR3 runs 13 residues. Germline CDR1 LGHNT, CDR2 FRNRAP. CDR3 sequence (DNA): TGTGCTAGTTTGGCGGTGTCCGGCACTGAAGCTTTCTTT. It specifies CASLAVSGTEAFF.

The chain joins TRBV5-5 to TRBJ1-1; D is undetermined. The CDR3 totals 14 residues. Germline values: CDR1 SGHKS, CDR2 YYEKEE (reference sequence). Deletions cut 0 bases from V and 0 bases from J, with 6 bases between. CDR3 coding DNA: TGTGCCAGCAGCTTGGTCTCCCTGAACACTGAAGCTTTCTTT. Protein: CASSLVSLNTEAFF.

The chain employs TRBV10-2 and TRBJ1-3, with D perhaps TRBD1 (6 bases). Trimming shortened V by 2 bases and J by 0 bases, and 8 bases separated the two germline ends. Germline assignment: CDR1 WSHSY and CDR2 SAAADI. The CDR3 runs to 15 residues. The CDR3, as DNA: TGCGCCAGCAGTGAGGCAGGGGCCTCTGGAAACACCATATATTTT. It is translated as CASSEAGASGNTIYF.

V is TRBV5-1 and J is TRBJ1-5; D may be TRBD1 (6 bases). V gave up 1 base and J gave up 6 bases, with 8 bases separating them. CDR3 length: 13 amino acids. Germline V gene sequence: CDR1 SGHRS, CDR2 YFSETQ. The CDR3, as DNA: TGCGCCAGCAGCTTGACAGGGACTCAGCCCCAGCATTTT. It codes for CASSLTGTQPQHF.

This clone was picked up one time. This rearrangement joins TRBV18 to TRBJ2-1; 10 positions match TRBD2. J gave up 8 bases and V 4 bases, and 2 bases lay outside the gene matches. Germline CDR1 KGHSH, CDR2 LQKENI. This CDR3 is built from 13 residues. CDR3: CASSQLAGDEQFF. Here the CDR3 DNA reads TGTGCCAGCTCACAGCTAGCGGGAGATGAGCAGTTCTTC.

This chain connects TRBV11-2 to TRBJ2-5; 7 nucleotides line up with TRBD1. Germline CDR1 reads SGHAT; CDR2 reads FQNNGV. Trimming took 0 bases from V and 6 from J; bases not matched to a gene: 7. The CDR3 spans 15 residues. The CDR3 region is CASSLDHRGVQTQYF. For the CDR3, the DNA is TGTGCCAGCAGCTTAGATCACAGGGGAGTACAGACCCAGTACTTC.

The V and J genes are TRBV12-5 and TRBJ2-2; tentative D call: TRBD1 (6 bases). The CDR3 is 12 residues long. CDR1 and CDR2 (germline): LGHNT, FRNRAP. The V end lost 5 bases, the J end lost 7 bases, and 8 bases lay between the germline ends. CDR3 sequence reads: CASGQDSGELFF. The CDR3 DNA is TGTGCTAGTGGTCAGGACAGCGGGGAGCTGTTTTTT.

This chain links TRBV11-2 with TRBJ1-2, with 7 positions matching TRBD1. Germline V gene lookup returns CDR1 SGHAT and CDR2 FQNNGV. With V trimmed by 2 bases and J by 6 bases, 6 bases remained unmatched. The CDR3 is 14 amino acids. CDR3 DNA: TGTGCCAGCAGCTTAACTGGACAGGTAGATGGCTACACCTTC. Translating it yields CASSLTGQVDGYTF.

The V gene is TRBV18, the J gene TRBJ1-5, with D tentatively TRBD1 (6 bases). Germline CDR1 and CDR2: KGHSH and LQKENI. The CDR3 sequence is 14 residues long. Trimming cost V 6 bases and J 3 bases, with 12 bases left between them. Here the CDR3 DNA reads TGTGCCAGCTCCCGGGACAAAAACAATCAGCCCCAGCATTTT. Translated: CASSRDKNNQPQHF.

The V and J genes are TRBV9 and TRBJ2-2, with D possibly TRBD1 on 5 matching bases. This CDR3 comprises 15 residues. V was shortened by 0 bases and J by 7 bases, with 13 bases between the two germline ends. The germline V gene has CDR1 SGDLS and CDR2 YYNGEE. For the CDR3, the DNA is TGTGCCAGCAGCGTAGGGGGCCGGCCCGGCGGGGAGCTGTTTTTT. It translates to CASSVGGRPGGELFF.

The V gene is TRBV7-9, the J gene TRBJ2-7; possible D gene TRBD2, 7 bases. V gave up 2 bases and J gave up 2 bases, with 16 bases separating them. The CDR3 has 16 amino acids. CDR1 SEHNR and CDR2 FQNEAQ come from the germline V gene (reference sequence). CDR3 sequence (DNA): TGTGCCAGCAGCTTATATCCGGCGGGGGACACCTACGAGCAGTACTTC. Protein: CASSLYPAGDTYEQYF.

The rearrangement links TRBV6-6 to TRBJ2-1; 9 nucleotides match TRBD1. Losses at the gene ends were 3 bases for V and 8 bases for J; bases not matched to a gene: 8. The germline CDR1 and CDR2 sequences are MNHNY and SVGAGI (reference sequence). The CDR3 consists of 15 residues. CDR3 DNA: TGTGCCAGCAGTTATAGGGGACAGGGATTGGATGAGCAGTTCTTC. Protein: CASSYRGQGLDEQFF.

The chain carries TRBV5-4 and TRBJ1-1, with 7 positions matching TRBD1. There are 15 residues in the CDR3. With V trimmed by 5 bases and J by 2 bases, 9 bases remained unmatched. From germline, CDR1 is SGHNT and CDR2 YYREEE (reference sequence). CDR3: CASRRTTGVNTEAFF. CDR3 nucleotide sequence: TGTGCCAGCAGGCGTACCACAGGGGTCAACACTGAAGCTTTCTTT.

V is TRBV25-1 and J is TRBJ1-6; D is perhaps TRBD1 (5 bases). With 6 bases removed from V and 0 bases from J, the gap between germline ends came to 9 bases. Germline-derived CDR1 and CDR2 are MGHDK and SYGVNS. This CDR3 region has 15 residues. As DNA, the CDR3 is TGTGCCAGCAGAGGGGCTAGCTCCTATAATTCACCCCTCCACTTT. This gives the protein CASRGASSYNSPLHF.

The rearrangement uses TRBV14 and TRBJ1-3, with D perhaps TRBD1 (5 bases). Trimming removed 1 base from V and 4 bases from J, with 8 bases in between. This CDR3 spans 14 amino acids. From germline, CDR1 is SGHDN and CDR2 FVKESK. CDR3 sequence (DNA): TGTGCCAGCAGCCAAGGGACATCCGGAAACACCATATATTTT. It codes for CASSQGTSGNTIYF.

This chain connects TRBV5-1 to TRBJ2-1; TRBD2 is a possible D gene (5 bases). Germline loops: CDR1 SGHRS, CDR2 YFSETQ. The V end was cut by 3 bases, the J end by 0 bases, with 10 bases between. This CDR3 contains 15 residues. This CDR3 is CASSSAASSYNEQFF. The CDR3 DNA sequence: TGCGCCAGCAGCTCAGCGGCAAGCTCCTACAATGAGCAGTTCTTC.

The chain recombines TRBV30 with TRBJ2-5; D might be TRBD2 (6 bases). Between the trimmed V and J ends, which lost 1 base and 4 bases, there was a span of 10 bases. Germline-derived CDR1 and CDR2 are GTSNPN and SVGIG (reference sequence). The CDR3 consists of 13 residues. In DNA, the CDR3 is TGTGCCTGGAGTGAAAGGAGGGCAGAGACCCAGTACTTC. Protein product: CAWSERRAETQYF.